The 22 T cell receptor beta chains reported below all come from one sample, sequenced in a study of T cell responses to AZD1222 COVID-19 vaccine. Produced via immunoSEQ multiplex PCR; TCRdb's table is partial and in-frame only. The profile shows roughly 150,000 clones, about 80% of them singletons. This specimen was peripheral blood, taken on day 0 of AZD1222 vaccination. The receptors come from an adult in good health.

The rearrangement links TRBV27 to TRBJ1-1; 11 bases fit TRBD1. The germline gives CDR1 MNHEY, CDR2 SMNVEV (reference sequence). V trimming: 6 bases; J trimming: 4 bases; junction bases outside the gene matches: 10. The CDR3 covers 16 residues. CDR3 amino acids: CASRKNRDRGITEAFF. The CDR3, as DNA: TGTGCCAGCAGGAAAAATCGGGACAGGGGGATCACTGAAGCTTTCTTT.

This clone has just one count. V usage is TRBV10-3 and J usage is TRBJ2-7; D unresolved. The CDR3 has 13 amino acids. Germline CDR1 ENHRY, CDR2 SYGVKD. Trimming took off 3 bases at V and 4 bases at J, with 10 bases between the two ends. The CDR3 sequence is CAISDRAQYEQYF. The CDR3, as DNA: TGTGCCATCAGTGACAGAGCCCAATACGAGCAGTACTTC.

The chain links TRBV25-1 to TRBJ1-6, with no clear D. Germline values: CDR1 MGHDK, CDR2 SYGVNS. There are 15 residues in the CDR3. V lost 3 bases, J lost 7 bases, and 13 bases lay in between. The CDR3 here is CASSDFGSFNSPLHF. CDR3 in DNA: TGTGCCAGCAGTGATTTTGGGTCCTTCAATTCACCCCTCCACTTT. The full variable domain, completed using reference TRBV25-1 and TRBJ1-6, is EADIYQTPRYLVIGTGKKITLECSQTMGHDKMYWYQQDPGMELHLIHYSYGVNSTEKGDLSSESTVSRIRTEHFPLTLESARPSHTSQYLCASSDFGSFNSPLHFGNGTRLTVT.

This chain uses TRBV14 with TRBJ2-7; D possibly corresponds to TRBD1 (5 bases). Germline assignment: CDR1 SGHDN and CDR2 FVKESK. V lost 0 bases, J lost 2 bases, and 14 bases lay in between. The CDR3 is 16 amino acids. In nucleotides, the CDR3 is TGTGCCAGCAGCCAAGACACGACAGAATCACCCTACGAGCAGTACTTC. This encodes CASSQDTTESPYEQYF.

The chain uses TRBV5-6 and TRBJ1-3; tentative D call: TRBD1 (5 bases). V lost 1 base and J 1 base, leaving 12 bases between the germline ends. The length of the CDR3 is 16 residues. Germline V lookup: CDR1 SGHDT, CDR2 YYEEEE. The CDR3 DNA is TGTGCCAGCAGCTTGAGAGGGGTACTATCTGGAAACACCATATATTTT. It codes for CASSLRGVLSGNTIYF.

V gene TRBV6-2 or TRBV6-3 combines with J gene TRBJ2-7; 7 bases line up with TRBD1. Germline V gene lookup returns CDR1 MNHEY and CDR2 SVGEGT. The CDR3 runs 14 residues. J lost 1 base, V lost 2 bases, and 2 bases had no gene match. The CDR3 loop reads CASSYEQGSYEQYF. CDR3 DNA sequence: TGTGCCAGCAGTTACGAACAGGGGTCCTACGAGCAGTACTTC.

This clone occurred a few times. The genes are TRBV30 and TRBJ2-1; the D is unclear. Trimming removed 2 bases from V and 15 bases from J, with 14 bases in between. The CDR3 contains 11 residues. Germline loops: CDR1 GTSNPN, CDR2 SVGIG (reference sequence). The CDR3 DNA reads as TGTGCCTGGAGTCATGGGGATTTGCGGTTCTTC. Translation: CAWSHGDLRFF.

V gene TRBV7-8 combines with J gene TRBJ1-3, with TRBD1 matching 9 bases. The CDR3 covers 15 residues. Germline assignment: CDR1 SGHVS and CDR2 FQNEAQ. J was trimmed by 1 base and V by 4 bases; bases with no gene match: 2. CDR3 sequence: CASSSGQGSGNTIYF. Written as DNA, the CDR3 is TGTGCCAGCAGCTCCGGACAGGGGTCTGGAAACACCATATATTTT.

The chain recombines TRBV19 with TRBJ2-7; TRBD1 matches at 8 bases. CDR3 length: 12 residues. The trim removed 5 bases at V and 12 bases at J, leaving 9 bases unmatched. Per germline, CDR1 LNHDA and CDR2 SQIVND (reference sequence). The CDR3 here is CASSDLGQGLYF. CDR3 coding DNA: TGTGCCAGTAGTGACCTCGGACAGGGCCTGTACTTC.

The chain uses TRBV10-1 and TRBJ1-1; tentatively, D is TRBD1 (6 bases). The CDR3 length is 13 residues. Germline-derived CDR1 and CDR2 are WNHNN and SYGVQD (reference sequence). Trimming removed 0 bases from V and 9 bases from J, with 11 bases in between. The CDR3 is CASSESGTQQAFF. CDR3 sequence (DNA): TGCGCCAGCAGTGAGTCCGGGACACAACAAGCTTTCTTT.

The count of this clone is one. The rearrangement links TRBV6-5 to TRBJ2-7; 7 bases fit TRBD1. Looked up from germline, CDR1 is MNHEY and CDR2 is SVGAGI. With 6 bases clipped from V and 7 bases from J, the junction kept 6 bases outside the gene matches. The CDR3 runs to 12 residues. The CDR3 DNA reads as TGTGCCAGCAGACTTGGACAGGCAGAGCAGTACTTC. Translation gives CASRLGQAEQYF.

The CDR3 loop is CASSYPAGQGEAFF. DNA for the CDR3: TGTGCCAGCAGTTACCCGGCAGGACAAGGTGAAGCTTTCTTT. The chain joins TRBV6-5 to TRBJ1-1; D perhaps matches TRBD1 (5 bases). The ends were cut back, 2 bases at V and 7 bases at J, with 14 bases in the middle. Germline CDR1 reads MNHEY; CDR2 reads SVGAGI. The length of the CDR3 is 14 residues.

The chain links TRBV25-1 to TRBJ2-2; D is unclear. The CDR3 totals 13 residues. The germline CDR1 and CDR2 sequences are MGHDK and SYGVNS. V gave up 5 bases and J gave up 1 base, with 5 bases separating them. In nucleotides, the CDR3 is TGTGCCAGCAGTTCCAGGAACACCGGGGAGCTGTTTTTT. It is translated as CASSSRNTGELFF.

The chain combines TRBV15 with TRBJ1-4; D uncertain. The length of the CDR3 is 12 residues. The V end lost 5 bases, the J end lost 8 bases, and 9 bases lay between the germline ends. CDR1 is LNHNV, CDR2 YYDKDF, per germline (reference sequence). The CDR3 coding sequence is TGTGCCACCAGCGCGATCGGAGAAAAACTGTTTTTT. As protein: CATSAIGEKLFF.

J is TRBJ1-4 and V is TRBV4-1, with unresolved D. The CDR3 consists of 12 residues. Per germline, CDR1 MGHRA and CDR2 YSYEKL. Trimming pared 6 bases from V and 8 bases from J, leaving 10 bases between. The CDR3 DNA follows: TGCGCCAGCAGTCCCCCTCAAGAAAAACTGTTTTTT. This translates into CASSPPQEKLFF.

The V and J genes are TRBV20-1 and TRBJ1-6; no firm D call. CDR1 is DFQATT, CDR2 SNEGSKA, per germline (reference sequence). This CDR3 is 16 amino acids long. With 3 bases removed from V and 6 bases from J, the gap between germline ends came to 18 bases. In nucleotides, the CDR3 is TGCAGTGCTAGTATCGCGGGGAGGTTAGGTAATTCACCCCTCCACTTT. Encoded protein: CSASIAGRLGNSPLHF.

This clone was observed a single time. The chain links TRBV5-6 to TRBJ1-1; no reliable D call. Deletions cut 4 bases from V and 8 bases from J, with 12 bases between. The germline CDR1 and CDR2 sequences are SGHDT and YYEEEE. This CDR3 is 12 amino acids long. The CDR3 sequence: CASSQSGQEAFF. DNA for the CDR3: TGTGCCAGCAGCCAGAGTGGGCAAGAAGCTTTCTTT.

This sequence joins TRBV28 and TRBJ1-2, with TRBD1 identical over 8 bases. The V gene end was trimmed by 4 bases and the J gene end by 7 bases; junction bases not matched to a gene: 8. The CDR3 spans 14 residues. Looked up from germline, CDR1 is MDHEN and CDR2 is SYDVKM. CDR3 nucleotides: TGTGCCAGCAGTTCCAGGGGGCTGTTGGGTGGCTACACCTTC. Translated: CASSSRGLLGGYTF.

CDR3 residues: CASSLFGGQGGNSNYGYTF. The DNA of the CDR3 is TGTGCCAGCAGCTTGTTTGGAGGACAGGGTGGAAATTCTAACTATGGCTACACCTTC. The chain carries TRBV5-6 and TRBJ1-2; 8 bases are shared with TRBD1. The CDR3 consists of 19 residues. CDR1 SGHDT and CDR2 YYEEEE come from the germline V gene. V trimming: 1 base; J trimming: 0 bases; junction bases outside the gene matches: 14.

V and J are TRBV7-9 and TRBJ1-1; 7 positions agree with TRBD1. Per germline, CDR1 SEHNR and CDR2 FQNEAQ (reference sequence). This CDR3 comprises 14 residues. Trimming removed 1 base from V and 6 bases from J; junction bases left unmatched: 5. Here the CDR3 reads CASSLEGRGSEAFF. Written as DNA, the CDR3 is TGTGCCAGCAGCTTAGAGGGCAGGGGGTCTGAAGCTTTCTTT.

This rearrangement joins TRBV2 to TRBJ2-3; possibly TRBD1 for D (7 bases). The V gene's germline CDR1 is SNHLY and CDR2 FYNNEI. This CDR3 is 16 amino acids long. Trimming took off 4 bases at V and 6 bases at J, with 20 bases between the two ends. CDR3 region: CASSARGTVIGDTQYF. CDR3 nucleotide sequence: TGTGCCAGCAGTGCCCGGGGGACAGTAATTGGGGATACGCAGTATTTT.

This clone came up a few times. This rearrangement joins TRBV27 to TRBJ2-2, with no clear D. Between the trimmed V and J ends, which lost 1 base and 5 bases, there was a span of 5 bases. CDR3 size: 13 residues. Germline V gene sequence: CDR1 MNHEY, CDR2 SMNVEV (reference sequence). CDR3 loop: CASSLWGTGELFF. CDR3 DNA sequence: TGTGCCAGCAGTTTATGGGGTACCGGGGAGCTGTTTTTT.